The clone carrying this T cell receptor beta chain was counted at least ten times. The CDR3 is 16 amino acids. The germline V gene encodes CDR1 LGHNA and CDR2 YSLEER. The V gene end was trimmed by 0 bases and the J gene end by 6 bases; junction bases not matched to a gene: 4. Newly diagnosed hyperthyroidism patients aged 18 to 65 years had disease lasting under 2 months. Patients showing uncontrolled infection, other autoimmune disease, pregnancy or lactation were ineligible. The PBMCs were taken from roughly 10 ml of fresh peripheral blood. From RNA transcripts, TCR beta CDR3 regions were amplified. First-round RT-PCR with HTBI primers amplified the TCR CDR3 region. One entry per CDR3 protein results from TCRdb running MiXCR on the multiplex PCR reads. The sample holds 93,000 or so distinct CDR3 sequences, roughly 44% seen once. The sample is drawn from a study of T cells in Graves' hyperthyroidism and ophthalmopathy.

This TCR came from a man between 40 and 49 years old with Graves' hyperthyroidism. Specimen: blood. V and J are TRBV4-3 and TRBJ2-7, with 14 bases identical to TRBD2. CDR3 coding DNA: TGCGCCAGCAGCCAAGATCGGGGGACTAGCGGGAGCGAGCAGTACTTC. Amino acid sequence: CASSQDRGTSGSEQYF.